Described below is a single T cell receptor beta chain sequence and its context. The antigen is not known. Primers for the PCR totalled 60 Vbeta and 13 Jbeta. The table came from immunoSEQ multiplex PCR; TCRdb's copy has only in-frame clones and leaves some out. Among more than 90,000 clones, about four fifths were seen once, and the ten largest hold more than 20%. The sample comes from a study of cytomegalovirus exposure and HLA in healthy donors. Regarding the study as a whole: It was taken for granted in presence/absence analyses that sequencing depth across donors was roughly uniform. Researchers reported in a later analysis that a missense DCLRE1C variant was tied to TCR beta V- and J-gene trimming. Cytomegalovirus status was reportedly diagnosed by the classifier with high sensitivity and specificity.

Germline CDR1 reads SNHLY; CDR2 reads FYNNEI. J was trimmed by 0 bases and V by 5 bases; bases with no gene match: 7. CDR3 length equals 16 residues. When sampled, the donors appeared nominally healthy, though they likely had unrecorded immune exposures. This receptor was taken from a man aged 25 to 40 in good health and CMV-seropositive. The sample consisted of PBMCs. This rearrangement joins TRBV2 to TRBJ2-3; 8 bases fit TRBD2. The CDR3 DNA is TGTGCCAGCAGTCCTAGACGACTAGCGAGCACAGATACGCAGTATTTT. This translates into CASSPRRLASTDTQYF.